What follows are 24 T cell receptor beta chains derived from one specimen sequenced in a study of a mutant IDH1 vaccine in newly diagnosed glioma. The antigens of these receptors remain unknown. The time point denotes: week 23, last vaccination. The investigators gave 300 ug of mutant IDH1 20-mer peptide in each vaccine dose, together with topical imiquimod. Profiled with immunoSEQ multiplex PCR; TCRdb holds only in-frame clones, not every one. Here the sample spans about 20,000 clones, roughly 82% being singletons. The input for sequencing was PBMCs, taken from a glioma patient whose treatment included an IDH1 peptide vaccine. These receptors all stem from a young man with glioma.

The rearrangement joins TRBV2 to TRBJ2-7; D call uncertain. The CDR3 runs 15 residues. V lost 3 bases and J 0 bases, leaving 12 bases between the germline ends. In germline, CDR1 is SNHLY, CDR2 FYNNEI. The CDR3 region has the DNA TGTGCCAGCAGTGATAATCCAGGAGCCTCCTACGAGCAGTACTTC. This translates into CASSDNPGASYEQYF.

This clone was picked up a small number of times. The chain is built from TRBV19 and TRBJ1-2; 8 nucleotides agree with TRBD1. The V gene end was trimmed by 7 bases and the J gene end by 3 bases; junction bases not matched to a gene: 4. From germline, CDR1 is LNHDA and CDR2 SQIVND (reference sequence). There are 13 residues in the CDR3. CDR3 bases: TGTGCCAGTACCCCGGGACAGGACTATGGCTACACCTTC. Its protein product is CASTPGQDYGYTF.

J is TRBJ2-1 and V is TRBV4-1, with D hard to call. Germline loops: CDR1 MGHRA, CDR2 YSYEKL. This CDR3 contains 16 residues. V gave up 0 bases and J gave up 4 bases, with 13 bases separating them. The CDR3 nucleotides are TGCGCCAGCAGCCAAGAGGCAACGACGGTTTACAATGAGCAGTTCTTC. It specifies CASSQEATTVYNEQFF.

J is TRBJ2-5 and V is TRBV2, with D perhaps TRBD2 (6 bases). The germline V gene has CDR1 SNHLY and CDR2 FYNNEI. This CDR3 region has 12 residues. The V end lost 6 bases, the J end lost 5 bases, and 10 bases lay between the germline ends. Here the CDR3 reads CASRGGGETQYF. The CDR3 nucleotides are TGTGCCAGCAGGGGGGGAGGCGAGACCCAGTACTTC.

V gene TRBV28 combines with J gene TRBJ1-5, with D possibly TRBD1 on 5 matching bases. CDR3 length: 12 amino acids. V was shortened by 5 bases and J by 11 bases, with 13 bases between the two germline ends. Germline CDR1 MDHEN, CDR2 SYDVKM. The CDR3 loop reads CASSRRVAAQHF. The CDR3 bases are TGTGCCAGCAGTCGCAGGGTTGCAGCCCAGCATTTT.

J is TRBJ2-1 and V is TRBV6-5; D perhaps matches TRBD2 (6 bases). CDR1 and CDR2 from the germline V gene are MNHEY and SVGAGI. The CDR3 loop spans 13 amino acids. V was cut by 6 bases and J by 8 bases, with 14 bases left in between. The CDR3 sequence: CASSRGTVDEQFF. For the CDR3, the DNA is TGTGCCAGCAGCCGAGGGACTGTGGATGAGCAGTTCTTC.

This clone was counted only a few times. This chain uses TRBV5-1 with TRBJ2-2; unclear D gene. The V end lost 7 bases, the J end lost 4 bases, and 17 bases lay between the germline ends. The CDR3 is made up of 15 amino acids. Germline CDR1 SGHRS, CDR2 YFSETQ. The CDR3 reads CASGTGRSGTGELFF. CDR3 sequence (DNA): TGCGCCAGCGGAACCGGACGGTCCGGCACCGGGGAGCTGTTTTTT.

Comment on this clone: A read error may produce the germline difference seen at one junction end. This chain connects TRBV2 to TRBJ2-1, with 8 bases identical to TRBD2. This CDR3 has 10 amino acids. Per the germline V gene, CDR1 is SNHLY and CDR2 is FYNNEI. DNA for the CDR3: TGTGCCACCCTTGGGACTAGTCAAATCTTC. This sequence encodes CATLGTSQIF.

The gene calls are TRBV7-9 and TRBJ1-2; D gene uncertain. V shed 5 bases and J shed 7 bases, with 11 bases lying between them. This CDR3 spans 12 amino acids. Germline V lookup: CDR1 SEHNR, CDR2 FQNEAQ (reference sequence). The DNA for the CDR3 is TGTGCCAGCAGCCTAACGGAGGGTGGCTACACCTTC. It translates to CASSLTEGGYTF.

This clone was counted once. The chain has TRBV7-9 and TRBJ2-3; tentative D call: TRBD2 (6 bases). The CDR3 is 14 residues long. V lost 2 bases and J lost 5, with 11 bases in between. Germline V CDR1 and CDR2: SEHNR, FQNEAQ (reference sequence). The CDR3 nucleotides read TGTGCCAGCAGCTTAAGGGTAGCGGAAGATACGCAGTATTTT. It encodes CASSLRVAEDTQYF.

This clone was detected only a few times. This rearrangement joins TRBV19 to TRBJ1-4; 8 nucleotides match TRBD1. V trimming: 1 base; J trimming: 8 bases; junction bases outside the gene matches: 6. CDR3 length: 15 residues. Germline V gene sequence: CDR1 LNHDA, CDR2 SQIVND (reference sequence). CDR3 bases: TGTGCCAGTAGTATAGGAGGACAGGGAATCGAAAAACTGTTTTTT. It encodes CASSIGGQGIEKLFF.

CDR3 sequence reads: CASSVGFGYGYTF. The CDR3 nucleotides read TGTGCCAGCAGCGTAGGGTTTGGCTATGGCTACACCTTC. The chain employs TRBV9 and TRBJ1-2; D is unclear. Germline V gives CDR1 SGDLS, CDR2 YYNGEE. V dropped 0 bases and J dropped 4 bases, with 7 bases sitting between them. The CDR3 contains 13 residues.

CDR3 coding DNA: TGCAGCGTATCGACAGGGGGCCTCAATCAGCCCCAGCATTTT. It yields the protein CSVSTGGLNQPQHF. This chain uses TRBV29-1 with TRBJ1-5, with 10 bases that match TRBD1. The germline V gene has CDR1 SQVTM and CDR2 ANQGSEA. V was clipped by 6 bases and J by 3 bases; unmatched bases: 5. The CDR3 is made up of 14 amino acids.

A single count supports this clone. The J gene is TRBJ2-6, the V gene TRBV7-8, with D unresolved. The CDR3 has 15 amino acids. V lost 5 bases and J 2 bases, leaving 10 bases between the germline ends. Per the germline V gene, CDR1 is SGHVS and CDR2 is FQNEAQ. CDR3 sequence reads: CASSLERAGANVLTF. CDR3 in DNA: TGTGCCAGCAGCCTAGAGAGAGCTGGGGCCAACGTCCTGACTTTC.

The gene calls are TRBV4-1 and TRBJ2-7; tentative D call: TRBD1 (5 bases). Germline CDR1 MGHRA, CDR2 YSYEKL. Trimming pared 1 base from V and 4 bases from J, leaving 14 bases between. The CDR3 contains 15 residues. The CDR3 sequence is CASSQANRQIYEQYF. CDR3 bases: TGCGCCAGCAGCCAAGCCAACAGACAGATATACGAGCAGTACTTC.

The chain couples TRBV6-5 to TRBJ2-7, with D perhaps matching TRBD1 or TRBD2 (6 bases each). The CDR3 length is 15 residues. V was cut by 6 bases and J by 1 base, with 16 bases left in between. In germline, CDR1 is MNHEY, CDR2 SVGAGI. This CDR3 reads CASSQTGGGSYEQYF. In DNA form, the CDR3 reads TGTGCCAGCAGCCAAACAGGAGGGGGTTCCTACGAGCAGTACTTC.

The chain joins TRBV19 to TRBJ1-5; weak D call: TRBD1 (6 bases). The ends were cut back, 5 bases at V and 2 bases at J, with 13 bases in the middle. The CDR3 contains 15 residues. Per germline, CDR1 LNHDA and CDR2 SQIVND (reference sequence). As DNA, the CDR3 is TGTGCCAGTAGTTGGCAGGGACATGGCAATCAGCCCCAGCATTTT. Translating gives CASSWQGHGNQPQHF.

There are a few counts of this clone. The chain recombines TRBV30 with TRBJ1-2; no firm D call. Germline CDR1 GTSNPN, CDR2 SVGIG (reference sequence). CDR3 length equals 13 residues. Trimming removed 0 bases at V and 2 bases at J, with 7 bases between. CDR3 region: CAWSVGQNYGYTF. CDR3 nucleotides: TGTGCCTGGAGTGTTGGGCAGAACTATGGCTACACCTTC.

The chain carries TRBV6-5 and TRBJ2-1; D is unresolved. Germline-derived CDR1 and CDR2 are MNHEY and SVGAGI. V shed 0 bases and J shed 9 bases, with 3 bases lying between them. The CDR3 sequence is 11 residues long. CDR3 nucleotides: TGTGCCAGCAGTTACTCGAGTGAGCAGTTCTTC. Protein: CASSYSSEQFF.

CDR3 sequence reads: CASRQWNYGYTF. The CDR3, as DNA: TGTGCCAGCAGACAGTGGAACTATGGCTACACCTTC. The gene calls are TRBV27 and TRBJ1-2, with D uncertain. The CDR3 runs 12 residues. The germline V gene encodes CDR1 MNHEY and CDR2 SMNVEV (reference sequence). Deletions cut 6 bases from V and 2 bases from J, with 7 bases between.

The chain links TRBV27 to TRBJ1-2; possible D gene TRBD1, 5 bases. This CDR3 has 14 residues. Looked up from germline, CDR1 is MNHEY and CDR2 is SMNVEV (reference sequence). The ends were cut back, 10 bases at V and 7 bases at J, with 22 bases in the middle. CDR3 sequence (DNA): TGTGCCACGATGGGTGGGGGGAAGAAACCTGGCTACACCTTC. Translating it yields CATMGGGKKPGYTF.

V usage is TRBV7-2 and J usage is TRBJ2-7; D may be TRBD1 (6 bases). Germline values: CDR1 SGHTA, CDR2 FQGNSA. The CDR3 contains 15 residues. V shed 3 bases and J shed 2 bases, with 14 bases lying between them. The CDR3 DNA reads TGTGCCAGCAGCTTGAACAGGGCCCTTACCTACGAGCAGTACTTC. It codes for CASSLNRALTYEQYF.

A remark on this clone: The DNA is omitted, as the CDR3 cannot be located on it reliably, and the CDR3 follows TCRdb's listing. The rearrangement uses TRBV7-2 and TRBJ1-3. Including both end residues, the CDR3 is 15 amino acids long. Germline CDR1 SGHTA, CDR2 FQGNSA. The CDR3 loop reads CASSLFLFSGNTIYF.

In its sample, this clone was seen a few times. The gene calls are TRBV6-1 and TRBJ2-2; the match to TRBD1 covers 10 bases. The CDR3 is 14 amino acids. With 8 bases clipped from V and 4 bases from J, the junction kept 4 bases outside the gene matches. Germline V CDR1 and CDR2: MNHNS, SASEGT. The CDR3 sequence: CASQDRGFTGELFF. The CDR3 DNA is TGTGCCAGCCAGGACAGGGGGTTCACCGGGGAGCTGTTTTTT.